This T cell receptor beta chain was documented in a study of T cell responses to AZD1222 COVID-19 vaccine. Study-wide findings and caveats: Donors were mostly white British, more females; clonal diversity possibly underestimated. An increase in Spike-specific TCR breadth and depth was observed after two AZD1222 doses.

Some clones are missing from TCRdb's copy, which holds only in-frame ones; the method was immunoSEQ multiplex PCR. This table has about 100,000 clones, roughly 90% appearing once. Concerning this clone: Its cognate antigen is unknown.

The sequenced sample was peripheral blood, obtained 28 days after the second AZD1222 dose. This sequence originates from an adult who received the AZD1222 COVID-19 vaccine.

The CDR3 loop is CASSQGPAGYGYTF. In nucleotides, the CDR3 is TGTGCCAGCAGCCAAGGCCCGGCGGGCTATGGCTACACCTTC. This rearrangement joins TRBV3-1 (or the pseudogene TRBV3-2) to TRBJ1-2; D unresolved. Per the germline V gene, CDR1 is LGHDT and CDR2 is YNNKEL (reference sequence). CDR3 length: 14 amino acids. V was pared by 1 base and J by 4 bases, with 10 bases between.